This T cell receptor beta chain appears in the sequencing data of a study of cytomegalovirus exposure and HLA in healthy donors. Overall study results and limits: Cytomegalovirus status was reportedly diagnosed by the classifier with high sensitivity and specificity. Researchers catalogued under 200 TCR beta chains as cytomegalovirus-associated. It was only CMV serostatus that was available as immune exposure information.

The germline CDR1 and CDR2 sequences are SQVTM and ANQGSEA. The CDR3 runs to 13 residues. V lost 8 bases, J lost 2 bases, and 13 bases lay in between. This clone has just a few counts. The antigen is undetermined. When sampled, the donors appeared nominally healthy, though they likely had unrecorded immune exposures. PCR primers comprised 60 Vbeta and 13 Jbeta primers. Repertoires were generated with immunoSEQ multiplex PCR, while TCRdb's copy carries only in-frame clones and drops some. The repertoire includes approximately 120,000 clones, just under 75% of them detected once, and over 4% sits in the top ten.

The receptor comes from a man aged 60 to 69 in good health and CMV-seropositive. This chain uses TRBV29-1 with TRBJ2-1, with D possibly being TRBD1 (5 bases). Material for sequencing was PBMCs. The chain's CDR3 is CSLGPTAYNEQFF. CDR3 bases: TGCAGCCTGGGGCCCACAGCCTACAATGAGCAGTTCTTC.